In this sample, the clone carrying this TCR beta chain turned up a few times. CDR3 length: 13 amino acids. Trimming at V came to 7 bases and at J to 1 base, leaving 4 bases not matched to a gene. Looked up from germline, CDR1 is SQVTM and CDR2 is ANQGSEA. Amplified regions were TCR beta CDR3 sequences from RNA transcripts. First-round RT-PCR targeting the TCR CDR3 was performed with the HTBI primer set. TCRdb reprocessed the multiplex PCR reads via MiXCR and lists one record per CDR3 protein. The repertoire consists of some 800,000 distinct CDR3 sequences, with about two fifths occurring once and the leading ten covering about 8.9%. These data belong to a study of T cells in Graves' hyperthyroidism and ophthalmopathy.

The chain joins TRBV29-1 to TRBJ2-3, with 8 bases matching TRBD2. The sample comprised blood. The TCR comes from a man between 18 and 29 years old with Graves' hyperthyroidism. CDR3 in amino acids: CSGDSGGTDTQYF. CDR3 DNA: TGCAGCGGTGATAGCGGGGGCACAGATACGCAGTATTTT.